These 5 T cell receptor beta chains were sequenced from one sample in a study of memory CD4+ T cells and cytomegalovirus serostatus. Single viable CD3+CD4+CD8-CD45RO+ cells were sorted as the memory CD4+ T cells. The repertoire was sequenced with immunoSEQ multiplex PCR; TCRdb's copy has only in-frame clones and lacks some. The data hold 70,000 to 95,000 clones, with around 80% observed a single time. The sequenced material came from memory CD4+ T cells from blood. The receptors derive from an adult in good health and CMV-seronegative.

This rearrangement joins TRBV28 to TRBJ1-2, with TRBD1 identical over 7 bases. The CDR3 sequence is 15 residues long. With V trimmed by 4 bases and J by 8 bases, 13 bases remained unmatched. Germline lookup yields CDR1 MDHEN and CDR2 SYDVKM. The CDR3 region has the DNA TGTGCCAGCAGTTATAGTTTTTTAGGGGGCACAGGCTACACCTTC. Translated, it gives CASSYSFLGGTGYTF.

The rearrangement uses TRBV19 and TRBJ1-3; D gene ambiguous. This CDR3 contains 14 residues. Trimming stripped 9 bases from V and 4 bases from J, with 16 bases between. CDR1 is LNHDA and CDR2 is SQIVND in the germline V gene (reference sequence). The CDR3 DNA reads TGTGCCAGCGAAACCATGGCGGGGGGAAACACCATATATTTT. It specifies CASETMAGGNTIYF.

J is TRBJ1-6 and V is TRBV6-5; D unclear. The germline V gene encodes CDR1 MNHEY and CDR2 SVGAGI. The ends were cut back, 4 bases at V and 6 bases at J, with 7 bases in the middle. The CDR3 has 13 amino acids. CDR3 in amino acids: CASSSQVNSPLHF. Written as DNA, the CDR3 is TGTGCCAGCAGTTCTCAGGTTAATTCACCCCTCCACTTT.

This clone appeared once. This chain links TRBV4-1 with TRBJ2-7; 9 positions agree with TRBD1. The junction had 8 bases not matched to a gene; V was cut back by 0 bases and J by 5 bases. The CDR3 is 16 residues long. The germline gives CDR1 MGHRA, CDR2 YSYEKL. CDR3 sequence (DNA): TGCGCCAGCAGCCAAGAAGGGACAGGGAAATGGCACGAGCAGTACTTC. It codes for CASSQEGTGKWHEQYF.

The CDR3 spells CASSLTGTRDEQFF. In nucleotides, the CDR3 is TGTGCCAGCTCTCTCACAGGGACCCGAGATGAGCAGTTCTTC. This chain joins TRBV7-8 and TRBJ2-1; D possibly corresponds to TRBD1 (6 bases). V lost 8 bases, J lost 8 bases, and 19 bases lay in between. CDR3 size: 14 residues. Germline V gene sequence: CDR1 SGHVS, CDR2 FQNEAQ.